This entry lists 12 T cell receptor beta chains sequenced from one sample in a study of PD-1 blockade in mismatch repair-deficient tumors. The protocol was immunoSEQ multiplex PCR, while the TCRdb copy is restricted to in-frame clones and leaves out a portion. The table records over 100,000 clones, 60% to 85% of them present only once. The material sequenced was peripheral blood, taken approximately 14 months after starting pembrolizumab. The receptors shown here come from an adult with mismatch repair-deficient cancer.

The CDR3 bases are TGTGCCAGCAGCGCGAGCAGTGGAGATACGCAGTATTTT. Translation gives CASSASSGDTQYF. The chain recombines TRBV11-1 with TRBJ2-3; D not certain. This CDR3 has 13 residues. The germline V and J ends were trimmed by 5 bases and 5 bases, with 11 bases remaining between them. The germline V gene has CDR1 SGHAT and CDR2 FQDESV (reference sequence).

This rearrangement joins TRBV5-1 to TRBJ2-3; D might be TRBD1 (6 bases). The CDR3 totals 14 residues. Trimming left V 4 bases short and J 2 bases short, with 11 bases between. The germline gives CDR1 SGHRS, CDR2 YFSETQ. CDR3 coding DNA: TGCGCCAGCAGCACCACAGGGACCACAGATACGCAGTATTTT. As protein: CASSTTGTTDTQYF. The whole variable domain, filled in from reference TRBV5-1 and TRBJ2-3, reads KAGVTQTPRYLIKTRGQQVTLSCSPISGHRSVSWYQQTPGQGLQFLFEYFSETQRNKGNFPGRFSGRQFSNSRSEMNVSTLELGDSALYLCASSTTGTTDTQYFGPGTRLTVL.

This rearrangement joins TRBV15 to TRBJ2-2, with 10 nucleotides matching TRBD2. Germline V CDR1 and CDR2: LNHNV, YYDKDF (reference sequence). The CDR3 has 18 amino acids. Trimming removed 0 bases from V and 7 bases from J; junction bases left unmatched: 11. The CDR3 is CATSRDSPSGSSGGELFF. The CDR3 nucleotides read TGTGCCACCAGCAGAGATTCCCCTAGCGGGAGCAGCGGCGGGGAGCTGTTTTTT.

This chain links TRBV4-3 with TRBJ2-1; no clear D gene. V lost 0 bases and J lost 8, with 8 bases in between. The V gene's germline CDR1 is LGHNA and CDR2 YSLEER. The CDR3 contains 13 residues. The chain's CDR3 is CASSQEFPDEQFF. The CDR3 DNA is TGCGCCAGCAGCCAAGAATTCCCGGATGAGCAGTTCTTC.

This clone was recorded a few times. V usage is TRBV9 and J usage is TRBJ2-7; 7 nucleotides line up with TRBD2. CDR1 and CDR2 from the germline V gene are SGDLS and YYNGEE. Trimming removed 3 bases from V and 9 bases from J; junction bases left unmatched: 9. The CDR3 totals 13 residues. The CDR3 loop is CASSAGGSRRQYF. The CDR3 DNA follows: TGTGCCAGCAGCGCAGGCGGGAGTAGAAGGCAGTACTTC.

This chain joins TRBV11-3 and TRBJ2-1; TRBD2 agrees at 14 bases. Germline-derived CDR1 and CDR2 are SGHNT and YENEEA. V was pared by 1 base and J by 7 bases, with 6 bases of the junction left unmatched. The CDR3 totals 17 residues. The CDR3 reads CASSLGGLAGAWNEQFF. CDR3 nucleotides: TGTGCCAGCAGCTTAGGGGGACTAGCGGGAGCCTGGAATGAGCAGTTCTTC.

The chain recombines TRBV7-2 with TRBJ1-1; 7 bases line up with TRBD1. J was trimmed by 5 bases and V by 6 bases; bases with no gene match: 6. Germline loops: CDR1 SGHTA, CDR2 FQGNSA. The CDR3 loop spans 13 amino acids. CDR3 bases: TGTGCCAGCAGTCTGACAGGGTGGACTGAAGCTTTCTTT. Translating gives CASSLTGWTEAFF.

The chain's CDR3 is CASSYSITEAFF. The DNA of the CDR3 is TGTGCCAGCAGTTACTCTATCACTGAAGCTTTCTTT. V gene TRBV6-6 combines with J gene TRBJ1-1; D unclear. The length of the CDR3 is 12 residues. CDR1 is MNHNY and CDR2 is SVGAGI in the germline V gene (reference sequence). V was cut by 0 bases and J by 4 bases, with 3 bases left in between.

The genes are TRBV7-3 and TRBJ2-6, with D hard to call. Germline assignment: CDR1 SGHTA and CDR2 FQGTGA. This CDR3 region has 15 residues. With 5 bases removed from V and 0 bases from J, the gap between germline ends came to 8 bases. This CDR3 reads CASSPISSGANVLTF. CDR3 nucleotides: TGTGCCAGCAGCCCTATTAGCTCTGGGGCCAACGTCCTGACTTTC. The whole variable domain, remainder taken from reference TRBV7-3 and TRBJ2-6, is GAGVSQTPSNKVTEKGKYVELRCDPISGHTALYWYRQSLGQGPEFLIYFQGTGAADDSGLPNDRFFAVRPEGSVSTLKIQRTERGDSAVYLCASSPISSGANVLTFGAGSRLTVL.

V gene TRBV27 combines with J gene TRBJ2-3; D call uncertain. The CDR3 has 13 residues. From germline, CDR1 is MNHEY and CDR2 SMNVEV (reference sequence). The V end was cut by 6 bases, the J end by 1 base, with 8 bases between. CDR3 residues: CASSGSGTDTQYF. CDR3 DNA sequence: TGTGCCAGCAGCGGTAGTGGCACAGATACGCAGTATTTT.

The chain uses TRBV27 and TRBJ1-2, with no clear D. The CDR3 length is 15 residues. The germline V and J ends were trimmed by 3 bases and 6 bases, with 17 bases remaining between them. Germline V lookup: CDR1 MNHEY, CDR2 SMNVEV (reference sequence). The CDR3 reads CASSLGLGREDGYTF. In DNA, the CDR3 is TGTGCCAGCAGTTTGGGCTTAGGGAGGGAGGATGGCTACACCTTC.

This chain links TRBV12-5 with TRBJ1-3, with D possibly being TRBD1 (6 bases). Germline lookup yields CDR1 LGHNT and CDR2 FRNRAP. Trimming stripped 4 bases from V and 2 bases from J, with 12 bases between. The CDR3 extends over 15 amino acids. CDR3 in DNA: TGTGCTAGTGGTTCGGGTGGGACAACTGGAAACACCATATATTTT. The encoded protein is CASGSGGTTGNTIYF.